These 26 T cell receptor beta chains came from one sample sequenced in a study of blood T cell repertoires in COVID-19. Assay used: immunoSEQ multiplex PCR; TCRdb lists only in-frame clones, some missing. The data show some 160,000 clones, 75% to 85% seen once. Specimen: peripheral blood. These receptors came from a man between 60 and 70 years old with acute or convalescent COVID-19.

The chain carries TRBV2 and TRBJ1-1, with a tentative D call TRBD1 (6 bases). Deletions cut 7 bases from V and 5 bases from J, with 17 bases between. The CDR3 is made up of 14 amino acids. Germline lookup yields CDR1 SNHLY and CDR2 FYNNEI. The CDR3 spells CASKLGAGDTEAFF. The DNA of the CDR3 is TGTGCCAGCAAACTAGGGGCAGGGGATACTGAAGCTTTCTTT. Full variable domain (remainder filled in from reference TRBV2 and TRBJ1-1): EPEVTQTPSHQVTQMGQEVILRCVPISNHLYFYWYRQILGQKVEFLVSFYNNEISEKSEIFDDQFSVERPDGSNFTLKIRSTKLEDSAMYFCASKLGAGDTEAFFGQGTRLTVV.

The CDR3: CASSIKREDSYEQYF. For the CDR3, the DNA is TGTGCCAGCAGCATTAAGCGGGAGGACTCCTACGAGCAGTACTTC. The rearrangement uses TRBV21-1 and TRBJ2-7; the table's TRBD2 call for D was not verified on the DNA. TRBV21-1 is annotated as a pseudogene. The CDR3 is 15 amino acids.

CDR3 in DNA: TGTGCCTGGACTCGAGGGGGGGTAGATACGCAGTATTTT. It translates to CAWTRGGVDTQYF. The chain has TRBV30 and TRBJ2-3; possible D gene TRBD2, 7 bases. The CDR3 covers 13 residues. CDR1 and CDR2 from the germline V gene are GTSNPN and SVGIG (reference sequence). V lost 4 bases to trimming and J lost 5 bases, with 13 bases between them.

This clone was found a few times. Other nucleotide sequences in the sample specify the same CDR3. The rearrangement uses TRBV20-1 and TRBJ1-5; 7 bases are a match to TRBD1. Looked up from germline, CDR1 is DFQATT and CDR2 is SNEGSKA (reference sequence). J gave up 5 bases and V 3 bases, and 4 bases lay outside the gene matches. This CDR3 is 13 amino acids long. The CDR3 DNA reads TGCAGTGCTAGTAGACAGGGTGATCAGCCCCAGCATTTT. This sequence encodes CSASRQGDQPQHF.

This CDR3 is CASSQEPTGQDPNEKLFF. The CDR3 DNA is TGTGCCAGCAGCCAAGAACCTACTGGACAGGATCCAAATGAAAAACTGTTTTTT. The rearrangement joins TRBV14 to TRBJ1-4; 7 nucleotides align to TRBD1. This CDR3 is built from 18 residues. V lost 0 bases to trimming and J lost 5 bases; unmatched junction nucleotides: 12. The germline gives CDR1 SGHDN, CDR2 FVKESK.

J is TRBJ2-4 and V is TRBV7-2; D is uncertain. Germline CDR1 SGHTA, CDR2 FQGNSA. The CDR3 has 15 amino acids. Trimming left V 5 bases short and J 0 bases short, with 11 bases between. CDR3: CASSPTQKAKNIQYF. CDR3 DNA: TGTGCCAGCAGCCCAACTCAAAAAGCCAAAAACATTCAGTACTTC.

J is TRBJ1-1 and V is TRBV5-6; D is perhaps TRBD1 (5 bases). Germline-derived CDR1 and CDR2 are SGHDT and YYEEEE. The CDR3 covers 13 residues. The germline V and J ends were trimmed by 0 bases and 6 bases, with 9 bases remaining between them. The CDR3 here is CASSLDPTAEAFF. The CDR3 nucleotides read TGTGCCAGCAGCTTGGACCCGACAGCTGAAGCTTTCTTT.

CDR3 region: CATPGPQGYYEQYF. CDR3 DNA: TGTGCCACTCCCGGCCCACAGGGATACTACGAGCAGTACTTC. This chain joins TRBV6-5 and TRBJ2-7; perhaps TRBD1 as D (6 bases). V lost 10 bases, J lost 3 bases, and 19 bases lay in between. Germline CDR1 MNHEY, CDR2 SVGAGI. This CDR3 has 14 residues.

The V call is TRBV6-6, the J call TRBJ2-7, with TRBD1 matching over 10 bases. Per the germline V gene, CDR1 is MNHNY and CDR2 is SVGAGI (reference sequence). V dropped 5 bases and J dropped 1; count of bases not matched to a gene: 5. The CDR3 contains 15 residues. CDR3 sequence: CASSPGQGVSYEQYF. CDR3 DNA sequence: TGTGCCAGCAGTCCCGGACAGGGGGTTTCCTACGAGCAGTACTTC.

This chain connects TRBV30 to TRBJ1-4; D perhaps matches TRBD1 (6 bases). The CDR3 runs to 14 residues. Deletions cut 3 bases from V and 8 bases from J, with 16 bases between. CDR1 is GTSNPN, CDR2 SVGIG, per germline (reference sequence). In DNA, the CDR3 is TGTGCCTGGAGCAAACCTTCAGGGGCGGAAAAACTGTTTTTT. Protein product: CAWSKPSGAEKLFF.

This sequence joins TRBV5-1 and TRBJ2-3, with TRBD2 identical over 16 bases. The germline V gene encodes CDR1 SGHRS and CDR2 YFSETQ. V was pared by 5 bases and J by 0 bases, with 6 bases of the junction left unmatched. This CDR3 contains 18 residues. The CDR3 DNA is TGCGCCAGCAGTTCGGGACTAGCGGGAGGGTCTAGCACAGATACGCAGTATTTT. It translates to CASSSGLAGGSSTDTQYF.

This clone showed up just a few times. V is TRBV19 and J is TRBJ1-1; no clear D gene. The CDR3 has 13 amino acids. Germline CDR1 LNHDA, CDR2 SQIVND (reference sequence). Trimming removed 3 bases at V and 1 base at J, with 6 bases between. The CDR3 DNA sequence: TGTGCCAGTAGTATCGTACAGAACACTGAAGCTTTCTTT. It yields the protein CASSIVQNTEAFF.

This rearrangement joins TRBV10-3 to TRBJ1-2; D uncertain. V was cut by 0 bases and J by 1 base, with 9 bases left in between. Germline CDR1 and CDR2: ENHRY and SYGVKD. The CDR3 is made up of 15 amino acids. The CDR3 loop is CAISESGGFNYGYTF. CDR3 nucleotides: TGTGCCATCAGTGAGTCGGGAGGTTTTAACTATGGCTACACCTTC.

In its sample, this clone ranks as medium-sized. This chain joins TRBV7-9 and TRBJ1-2; D gene uncertain. Germline V gene lookup returns CDR1 SEHNR and CDR2 FQNEAQ (reference sequence). The V end was cut by 1 base, the J end by 1 base, with 4 bases between. The CDR3 loop spans 13 amino acids. The CDR3, as DNA: TGTGCCAGCAGCTTAGACGGTAACTATGGCTACACCTTC. Its protein product is CASSLDGNYGYTF.

This clone was counted a single time. The gene calls are TRBV16 and TRBJ2-1; possibly TRBD1 for D (5 bases). The V and J ends lost 3 bases and 2 bases respectively, with 11 bases between them. Germline V gene data show CDR1 as KGHSY and CDR2 as FQNENV. The CDR3 covers 15 residues. The CDR3 DNA is TGTGCCAGCAGCCATAGGAAACAGGCCTACAATGAGCAGTTCTTC. Translated, it gives CASSHRKQAYNEQFF.

This clone was observed a handful of times. The CDR3 sequence: CASSDPSGSGNEQFF. The CDR3 DNA is TGCGCCAGCAGTGATCCAAGCGGGAGTGGGAATGAGCAGTTCTTC. V is TRBV10-1 and J is TRBJ2-1; TRBD2 matches at 8 bases. The germline V gene encodes CDR1 WNHNN and CDR2 SYGVQD (reference sequence). CDR3 length equals 15 residues. V lost 3 bases and J lost 7; bases outside the gene matches: 8.

This rearrangement joins TRBV7-9 to TRBJ1-4; D is ambiguous. Trimming shortened V by 2 bases and J by 6 bases, and 7 bases separated the two germline ends. CDR1 SEHNR and CDR2 FQNEAQ come from the germline V gene (reference sequence). The CDR3 contains 13 residues. The CDR3 coding sequence is TGTGCCAGCAGCTTACAAACAGATGAAAAACTGTTTTTT. Amino acid sequence: CASSLQTDEKLFF.

The chain is built from TRBV5-4 and TRBJ1-5; TRBD1 matches 9 bases. This CDR3 has 18 amino acids. The J segment lost 6 bases and the V segment lost 3 bases, leaving 16 bases of the junction unmatched. Germline V gives CDR1 SGHNT, CDR2 YYREEE (reference sequence). CDR3 loop: CASSYGTGTRTGVQPQHF. The CDR3, as DNA: TGTGCCAGCAGCTATGGGACAGGGACTCGAACAGGCGTTCAGCCCCAGCATTTT.

The rearrangement uses TRBV5-5 and TRBJ2-5; the match to TRBD2 covers 14 bases. Trimming cost V 4 bases and J 5 bases; bases outside gene matches: 7. The CDR3 contains 16 residues. Germline V lookup: CDR1 SGHKS, CDR2 YYEKEE (reference sequence). CDR3 protein: CASSVTSGRAGETQYF. In DNA form, the CDR3 reads TGTGCCAGCAGCGTGACTAGCGGGAGGGCCGGGGAGACCCAGTACTTC.

Of note for this clone: Other nucleotide sequences in the sample specify the same CDR3. The chain couples TRBV18 to TRBJ2-7; TRBD1 matches 9 bases. Germline V gene lookup returns CDR1 KGHSH and CDR2 LQKENI. V shed 0 bases, J shed 5 bases, and the junction held 5 bases outside the gene matches. This CDR3 region has 15 residues. CDR3 DNA: TGTGCCAGCTCACCACCGGGACAGGGTTTCAACGAGCAGTACTTC. It specifies CASSPPGQGFNEQYF.

V and J are TRBV6-2 or TRBV6-3 and TRBJ2-7; 14 bases align to TRBD2. The CDR3 length is 17 residues. Germline V gene sequence: CDR1 MNHEY, CDR2 SVGEGT. Losses at the gene ends were 5 bases for V and 5 bases for J; bases not matched to a gene: 11. This chain's CDR3 is CASSTTGTSGRPDEQYF. CDR3 coding DNA: TGTGCCAGCAGTACGACCGGGACTAGCGGGAGACCAGACGAGCAGTACTTC.

J is TRBJ1-1 and V is TRBV12-3 or TRBV12-4, with D unresolved. The CDR3 runs to 12 residues. V shed 5 bases and J shed 0 bases, with 4 bases lying between them. CDR3 protein: CASSSMNTEAFF. The CDR3, as DNA: TGTGCCAGCAGTAGCATGAACACTGAAGCTTTCTTT.

A single count supports this clone. The V gene is TRBV18, the J gene TRBJ1-3, with D perhaps matching TRBD1 (6 bases). CDR3 length equals 17 residues. V was clipped by 3 bases and J by 0 bases, with 15 bases between them. From germline, CDR1 is KGHSH and CDR2 LQKENI. The DNA of the CDR3 is TGTGCCAGCTCACCTCCACAGGGAAAGGACTCTGGAAACACCATATATTTT. The encoded protein is CASSPPQGKDSGNTIYF.

CDR3 in DNA: TGTGCCAGCACGGGACTAGCGGTCTCCTACGAGCAGTACTTC. Its translation is CASTGLAVSYEQYF. The rearrangement uses TRBV6-5 and TRBJ2-7; TRBD2 aligns across 11 bases. The CDR3 totals 14 residues. Germline loops: CDR1 MNHEY, CDR2 SVGAGI. V was clipped by 7 bases and J by 0 bases; unmatched bases: 2.

This rearrangement joins TRBV25-1 to TRBJ1-2; D unclear. Trimming cost V 3 bases and J 5 bases, with 10 bases left between them. This CDR3 region has 13 residues. In germline, CDR1 is MGHDK, CDR2 SYGVNS. The CDR3 protein is CASSDRGRYGYTF. As DNA, the CDR3 is TGTGCCAGCAGTGATCGGGGAAGGTATGGCTACACCTTC.

This chain connects TRBV2 to TRBJ2-7; 9 nucleotides match TRBD2. Germline-derived CDR1 and CDR2 are SNHLY and FYNNEI. This CDR3 has 12 residues. V trimming: 7 bases; J trimming: 6 bases; junction bases outside the gene matches: 4. CDR3 sequence: CASKIAGVEQYF. The CDR3, as DNA: TGTGCCAGCAAAATAGCGGGAGTCGAGCAGTACTTC.